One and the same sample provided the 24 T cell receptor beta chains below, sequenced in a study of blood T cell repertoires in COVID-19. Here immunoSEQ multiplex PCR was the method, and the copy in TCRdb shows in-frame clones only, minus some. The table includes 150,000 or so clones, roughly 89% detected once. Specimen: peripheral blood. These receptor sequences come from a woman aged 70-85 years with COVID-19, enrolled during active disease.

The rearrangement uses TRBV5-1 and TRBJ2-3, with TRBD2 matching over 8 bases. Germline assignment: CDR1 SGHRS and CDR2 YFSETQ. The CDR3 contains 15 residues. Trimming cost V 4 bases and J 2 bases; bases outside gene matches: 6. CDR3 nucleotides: TGCGCCAGCAGCCCGGCGGGAGGCCCCACAGATACGCAGTATTTT. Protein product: CASSPAGGPTDTQYF. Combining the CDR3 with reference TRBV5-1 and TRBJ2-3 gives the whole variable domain KAGVTQTPRYLIKTRGQQVTLSCSPISGHRSVSWYQQTPGQGLQFLFEYFSETQRNKGNFPGRFSGRQFSNSRSEMNVSTLELGDSALYLCASSPAGGPTDTQYFGPGTRLTVL.

The chain's CDR3 is CASKSGTPNTIYF. The CDR3 DNA sequence: TGTGCCAGCAAAAGCGGGACCCCCAACACCATATATTTT. This sequence joins TRBV2 and TRBJ1-3; possibly TRBD1 for D (5 bases). CDR1 and CDR2 from the germline V gene are SNHLY and FYNNEI. Trimming pared 7 bases from V and 7 bases from J, leaving 14 bases between. The length of the CDR3 is 13 residues.

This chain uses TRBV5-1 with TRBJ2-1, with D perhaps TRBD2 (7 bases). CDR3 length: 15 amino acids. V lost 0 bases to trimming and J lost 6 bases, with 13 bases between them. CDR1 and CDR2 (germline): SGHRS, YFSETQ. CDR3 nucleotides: TGCGCCAGCAGCTTGGAGGGGGGGACATCCAATGAGCAGTTCTTC. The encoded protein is CASSLEGGTSNEQFF. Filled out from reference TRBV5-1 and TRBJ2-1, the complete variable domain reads KAGVTQTPRYLIKTRGQQVTLSCSPISGHRSVSWYQQTPGQGLQFLFEYFSETQRNKGNFPGRFSGRQFSNSRSEMNVSTLELGDSALYLCASSLEGGTSNEQFFGPGTRLTVL.

The CDR3 is CASSLKPDGAYEQYF. Written as DNA, the CDR3 is TGTGCCAGCAGTTTAAAGCCCGACGGAGCCTACGAGCAGTACTTC. This chain connects TRBV27 to TRBJ2-7, with D unclear. Germline CDR1 and CDR2: MNHEY and SMNVEV (reference sequence). Trimming shortened V by 2 bases and J by 2 bases, and 13 bases separated the two germline ends. The CDR3 contains 15 residues.

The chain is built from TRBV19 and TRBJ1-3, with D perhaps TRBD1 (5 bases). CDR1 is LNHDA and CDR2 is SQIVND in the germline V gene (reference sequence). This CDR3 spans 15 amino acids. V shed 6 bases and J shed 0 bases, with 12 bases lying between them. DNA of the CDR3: TGTGCCAGTAGCCCGACAGTAGTCTCTGGAAACACCATATATTTT. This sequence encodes CASSPTVVSGNTIYF.

In DNA, the CDR3 is TGTGCCAGCAGCTTCCGACAGGATCTTAGTGGAAACACCATATATTTT. The encoded protein is CASSFRQDLSGNTIYF. The genes are TRBV5-6 and TRBJ1-3; tentatively, D is TRBD1 (6 bases). V was cut by 2 bases and J by 3 bases, with 15 bases left in between. This CDR3 region has 16 residues. Germline CDR1 and CDR2: SGHDT and YYEEEE.

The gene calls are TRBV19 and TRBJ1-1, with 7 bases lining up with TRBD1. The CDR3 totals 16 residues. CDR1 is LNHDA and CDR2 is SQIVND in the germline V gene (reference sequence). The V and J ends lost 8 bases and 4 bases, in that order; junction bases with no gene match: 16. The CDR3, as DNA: TGTGCCAGTCGGCTCGACCGACAGGGAATGGGCACTGAAGCTTTCTTT. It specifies CASRLDRQGMGTEAFF. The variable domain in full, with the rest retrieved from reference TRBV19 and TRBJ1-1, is DGGITQSPKYLFRKEGQNVTLSCEQNLNHDAMYWYRQDPGQGLRLIYYSQIVNDFQKGDIAEGYSVSREKKESFPLTVTSAQKNPTAFYLCASRLDRQGMGTEAFFGQGTRLTVV.

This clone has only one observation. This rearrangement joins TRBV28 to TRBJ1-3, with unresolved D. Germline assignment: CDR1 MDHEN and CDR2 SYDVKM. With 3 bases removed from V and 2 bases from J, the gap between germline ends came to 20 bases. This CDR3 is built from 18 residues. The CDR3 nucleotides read TGTGCCAGCAGTTTGGGCCCCCTGGTAGTTGCTGCTGGAAACACCATATATTTT. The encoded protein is CASSLGPLVVAAGNTIYF.

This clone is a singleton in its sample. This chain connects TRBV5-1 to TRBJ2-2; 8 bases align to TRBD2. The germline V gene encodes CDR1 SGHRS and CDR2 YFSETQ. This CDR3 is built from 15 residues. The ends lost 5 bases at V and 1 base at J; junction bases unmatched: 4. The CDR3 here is CASRASGRNTGELFF. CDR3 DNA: TGCGCCAGCAGGGCCAGCGGGAGGAACACCGGGGAGCTGTTTTTT.

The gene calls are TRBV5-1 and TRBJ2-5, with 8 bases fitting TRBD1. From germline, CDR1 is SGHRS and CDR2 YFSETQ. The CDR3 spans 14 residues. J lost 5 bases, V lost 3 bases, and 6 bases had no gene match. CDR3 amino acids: CASSSRPGGETQYF. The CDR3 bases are TGCGCCAGCAGCTCCCGACCAGGGGGCGAGACCCAGTACTTC.

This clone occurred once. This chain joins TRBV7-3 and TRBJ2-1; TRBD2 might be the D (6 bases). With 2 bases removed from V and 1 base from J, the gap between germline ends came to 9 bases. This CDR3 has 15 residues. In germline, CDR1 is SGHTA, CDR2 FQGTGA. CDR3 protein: CASSLGRESYNEQFF. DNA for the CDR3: TGTGCCAGCAGCTTAGGGCGGGAATCCTACAATGAGCAGTTCTTC.

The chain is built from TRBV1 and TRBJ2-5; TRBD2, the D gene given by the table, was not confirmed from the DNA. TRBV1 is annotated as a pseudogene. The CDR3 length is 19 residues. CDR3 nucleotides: TGCACCAGCAGCCAAGATCAAGGACTAGCGGGGGGCCCTCGGGAGACCCAGTACTTC. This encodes CTSSQDQGLAGGPRETQYF.

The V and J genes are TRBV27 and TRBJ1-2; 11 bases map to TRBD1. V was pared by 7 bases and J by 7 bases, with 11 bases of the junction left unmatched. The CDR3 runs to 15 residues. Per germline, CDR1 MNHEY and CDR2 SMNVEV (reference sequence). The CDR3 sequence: CASMPFRDRGFGYTF. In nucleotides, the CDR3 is TGTGCCAGCATGCCTTTCCGGGACAGGGGGTTTGGCTACACCTTC.

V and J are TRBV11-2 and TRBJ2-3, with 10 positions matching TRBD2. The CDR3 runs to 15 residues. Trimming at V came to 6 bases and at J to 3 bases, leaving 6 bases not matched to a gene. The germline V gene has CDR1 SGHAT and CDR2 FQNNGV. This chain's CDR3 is CASRASGGSTDTQYF. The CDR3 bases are TGTGCCAGCAGGGCTAGCGGGGGTTCAACAGATACGCAGTATTTT. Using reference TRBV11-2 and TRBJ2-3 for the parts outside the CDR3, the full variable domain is EAGVAQSPRYKIIEKRQSVAFWCNPISGHATLYWYQQILGQGPKLLIQFQNNGVVDDSQLPKDRFSAERLKGVDSTLKIQPAKLEDSAVYLCASRASGGSTDTQYFGPGTRLTVL.

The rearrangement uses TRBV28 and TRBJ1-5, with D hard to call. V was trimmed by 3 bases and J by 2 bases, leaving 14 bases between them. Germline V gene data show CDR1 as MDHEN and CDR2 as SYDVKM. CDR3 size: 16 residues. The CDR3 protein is CASSFVGGGGNQPQHF. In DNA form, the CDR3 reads TGTGCCAGCAGTTTTGTGGGAGGTGGGGGCAATCAGCCCCAGCATTTT.

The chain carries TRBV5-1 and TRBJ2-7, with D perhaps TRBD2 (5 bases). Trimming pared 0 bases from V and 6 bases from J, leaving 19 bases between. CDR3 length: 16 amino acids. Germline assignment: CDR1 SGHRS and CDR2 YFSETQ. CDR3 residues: CASSLESSGGRFEQYF. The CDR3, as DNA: TGCGCCAGCAGCTTGGAGTCTTCGGGCGGGCGATTCGAGCAGTACTTC.

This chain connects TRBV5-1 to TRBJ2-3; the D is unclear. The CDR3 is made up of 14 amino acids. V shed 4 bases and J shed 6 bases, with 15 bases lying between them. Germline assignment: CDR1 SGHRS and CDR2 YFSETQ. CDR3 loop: CASSGLSFVDTQYF. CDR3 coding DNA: TGCGCCAGCAGCGGGCTTTCCTTCGTTGATACGCAGTATTTT. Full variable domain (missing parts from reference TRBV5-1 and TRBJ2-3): KAGVTQTPRYLIKTRGQQVTLSCSPISGHRSVSWYQQTPGQGLQFLFEYFSETQRNKGNFPGRFSGRQFSNSRSEMNVSTLELGDSALYLCASSGLSFVDTQYFGPGTRLTVL.

The CDR3 loop reads CASSQAYSLSGRYGYTF. The CDR3, as DNA: TGTGCCAGCAGCCAAGCTTACAGCCTCTCTGGGAGGTATGGCTACACCTTC. The chain carries TRBV3-1 (or the pseudogene TRBV3-2) and TRBJ1-2; no definite D call. Germline-derived CDR1 and CDR2 are LGHDT and YNNKEL (reference sequence). CDR3 size: 17 residues. Trimming took 1 base from V and 5 from J, leaving 20 bases between them.

The CDR3 coding sequence is TGTGCCAGCAGCTTAGATCGGAGGACAGGGGGCGAGACCCAGTACTTC. Its translation is CASSLDRRTGGETQYF. The genes are TRBV11-2 and TRBJ2-5; 11 bases fit TRBD1. The V gene end was trimmed by 0 bases and the J gene end by 5 bases; junction bases not matched to a gene: 5. Germline CDR1 reads SGHAT; CDR2 reads FQNNGV. The CDR3 is 16 residues long.

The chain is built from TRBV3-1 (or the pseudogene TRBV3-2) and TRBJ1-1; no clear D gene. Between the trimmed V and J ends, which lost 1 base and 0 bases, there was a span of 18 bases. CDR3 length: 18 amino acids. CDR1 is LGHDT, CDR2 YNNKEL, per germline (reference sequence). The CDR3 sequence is CASSQGSFRGRMNTEAFF. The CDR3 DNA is TGTGCCAGCAGCCAAGGTTCGTTTCGTGGCCGAATGAACACTGAAGCTTTCTTT.

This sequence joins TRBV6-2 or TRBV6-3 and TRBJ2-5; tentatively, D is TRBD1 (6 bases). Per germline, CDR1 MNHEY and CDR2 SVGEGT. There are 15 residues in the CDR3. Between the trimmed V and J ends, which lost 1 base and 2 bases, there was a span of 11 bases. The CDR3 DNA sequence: TGTGCCAGCAGTTACTGGTACGGGACACAAGAGACCCAGTACTTC. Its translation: CASSYWYGTQETQYF.

The CDR3 here is CASSIDPDTDTQYF. CDR3 nucleotides: TGTGCCAGTAGTATCGATCCAGACACAGATACGCAGTATTTT. The chain joins TRBV19 to TRBJ2-3; D ambiguous. The CDR3 extends over 14 amino acids. Germline lookup yields CDR1 LNHDA and CDR2 SQIVND (reference sequence). V was cut by 3 bases and J by 2 bases, with 9 bases left in between.

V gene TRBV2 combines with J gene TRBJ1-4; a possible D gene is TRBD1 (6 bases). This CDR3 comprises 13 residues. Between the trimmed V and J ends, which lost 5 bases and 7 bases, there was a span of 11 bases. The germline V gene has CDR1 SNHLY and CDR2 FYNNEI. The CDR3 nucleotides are TGTGCCAGCAGTCAGGGACAACCTGAAAAACTGTTTTTT. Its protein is CASSQGQPEKLFF.

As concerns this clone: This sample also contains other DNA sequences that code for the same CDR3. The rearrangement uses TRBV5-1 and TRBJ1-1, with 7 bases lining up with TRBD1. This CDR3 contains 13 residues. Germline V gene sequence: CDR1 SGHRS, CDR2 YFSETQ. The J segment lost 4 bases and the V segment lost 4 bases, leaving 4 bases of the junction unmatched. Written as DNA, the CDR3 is TGCGCCAGCAGCCCCCAGGGGGGCACTGAAGCTTTCTTT. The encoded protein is CASSPQGGTEAFF.